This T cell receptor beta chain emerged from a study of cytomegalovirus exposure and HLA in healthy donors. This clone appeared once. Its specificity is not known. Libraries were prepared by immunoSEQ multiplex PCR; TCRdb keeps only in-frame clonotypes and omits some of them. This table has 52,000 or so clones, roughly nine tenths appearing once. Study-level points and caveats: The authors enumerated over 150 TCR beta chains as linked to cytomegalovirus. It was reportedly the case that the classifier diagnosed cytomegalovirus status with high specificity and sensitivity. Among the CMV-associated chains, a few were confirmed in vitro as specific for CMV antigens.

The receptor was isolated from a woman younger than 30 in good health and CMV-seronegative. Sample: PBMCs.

The chain's CDR3 is CSAVEGSNQPQHF. In nucleotides, the CDR3 is TGCAGCGCCGTGGAGGGGAGCAATCAGCCCCAGCATTTT. The V gene is TRBV29-1, the J gene TRBJ1-5; a weak D match, TRBD1 (5 bases). The CDR3 length is 13 residues. Trimming stripped 7 bases from V and 1 base from J, with 11 bases between. Germline V gene sequence: CDR1 SQVTM, CDR2 ANQGSEA.